The next 28 T cell receptor beta chains were all read from a single sample in a study of blood T cell repertoires in COVID-19. The protocol was immunoSEQ multiplex PCR, while the TCRdb copy is restricted to in-frame clones and leaves out a portion. The sample carries 400,000 or so clones, 80% to 90% recorded once. The sequencing sample was made of PBMCs or T cells enriched from blood (not recorded which). The source of these receptors is a man aged 25 to 45 who had recovered from COVID-19.

The chain combines TRBV5-1 with TRBJ2-7; D not resolved. This CDR3 is built from 12 residues. Germline values: CDR1 SGHRS, CDR2 YFSETQ. V was clipped by 5 bases and J by 5 bases, with 11 bases between them. The CDR3 DNA sequence: TGCGCCAGCAGGAGCGAGAGAAACGAGCAGTACTTC. It is translated as CASRSERNEQYF.

The rearrangement links TRBV5-1 to TRBJ2-4; 9 bases fit TRBD2. Trimming cost V 4 bases and J 0 bases; bases outside gene matches: 8. CDR3 length equals 17 residues. The germline V gene has CDR1 SGHRS and CDR2 YFSETQ. CDR3 in DNA: TGCGCCAGCAGCCTCAGGGGACTAGCAGTAGCCAAAAACATTCAGTACTTC. Translating it yields CASSLRGLAVAKNIQYF. Filled out from reference TRBV5-1 and TRBJ2-4, the complete variable domain reads KAGVTQTPRYLIKTRGQQVTLSCSPISGHRSVSWYQQTPGQGLQFLFEYFSETQRNKGNFPGRFSGRQFSNSRSEMNVSTLELGDSALYLCASSLRGLAVAKNIQYFGAGTRLSVL.

V is TRBV19 and J is TRBJ1-5; the D is unclear. There are 13 residues in the CDR3. Germline assignment: CDR1 LNHDA and CDR2 SQIVND (reference sequence). V lost 4 bases, J lost 2 bases, and 6 bases lay in between. CDR3 loop: CASSKQRNQPQHF. The CDR3 DNA sequence: TGTGCCAGTAGTAAACAGCGCAATCAGCCCCAGCATTTT.

This chain connects TRBV20-1 to TRBJ2-7; a possible D gene is TRBD2 (5 bases). The germline V gene has CDR1 DFQATT and CDR2 SNEGSKA (reference sequence). V lost 3 bases to trimming and J lost 0 bases, with 15 bases between them. The CDR3 consists of 15 residues. CDR3 loop: CSASGGQFSSYEQYF. The CDR3 coding sequence is TGCAGTGCTAGTGGAGGCCAGTTTTCCTCCTACGAGCAGTACTTC.

This clone was seen only once. The chain carries TRBV27 and TRBJ2-2; a weak D match, TRBD2 (6 bases). There are 14 residues in the CDR3. The germline gives CDR1 MNHEY, CDR2 SMNVEV (reference sequence). V lost 9 bases to trimming and J lost 7 bases, with 18 bases between them. In DNA, the CDR3 is TGTGCCAGTCAAATCAGGGAGGTTGGCGGGGAGCTGTTTTTT. Translating gives CASQIREVGGELFF.

J is TRBJ2-1 and V is TRBV9, with D possibly matching TRBD2 (5 bases). This CDR3 region has 14 residues. V gave up 0 bases and J gave up 1 base, with 5 bases separating them. Germline values: CDR1 SGDLS, CDR2 YYNGEE. The CDR3, as DNA: TGTGCCAGCAGCGTAGGGGAGTCCTACAATGAGCAGTTCTTC. It yields the protein CASSVGESYNEQFF. The whole variable domain, remainder taken from reference TRBV9 and TRBJ2-1, is DSGVTQTPKHLITATGQRVTLRCSPRSGDLSVYWYQQSLDQGLQFLIQYYNGEERAKGNILERFSAQQFPDLHSELNLSSLELGDSALYFCASSVGESYNEQFFGPGTRLTVL.

The J gene is TRBJ2-5, the V gene TRBV27; TRBD2 matches at 9 bases. There are 14 residues in the CDR3. J lost 1 base, V lost 4 bases, and 1 base had no gene match. Germline assignment: CDR1 MNHEY and CDR2 SMNVEV (reference sequence). Here the CDR3 reads CASSSSGAQETQYF. The CDR3 coding sequence is TGTGCCAGCAGTTCTAGCGGGGCCCAAGAGACCCAGTACTTC.

V usage is TRBV10-3 and J usage is TRBJ1-1, with 9 bases fitting TRBD1. The CDR3 contains 14 residues. The V gene's germline CDR1 is ENHRY and CDR2 SYGVKD. The V and J ends lost 6 bases and 2 bases, in that order; junction bases with no gene match: 4. The DNA for the CDR3 is TGTGCCATCAGCAAGGGACAGGGTAACACTGAAGCTTTCTTT. Amino acid sequence: CAISKGQGNTEAFF.

The V and J genes are TRBV7-2 and TRBJ2-7, with 11 bases fitting TRBD1. Trimming took 5 bases from V and 4 from J; bases not matched to a gene: 7. Germline V gene lookup returns CDR1 SGHTA and CDR2 FQGNSA. The CDR3 consists of 15 residues. The CDR3 reads CASSLGTGGLYEQYF. CDR3 sequence (DNA): TGTGCCAGCAGCCTCGGGACAGGGGGTTTATACGAGCAGTACTTC.

This clone showed up just once. The same CDR3 can be traced to other DNA sequences in this sample. The CDR3 protein is CASSRDSSYEQYF. CDR3 sequence (DNA): TGTGCCAGCAGCCGGGACAGTTCATACGAGCAGTACTTC. This sequence joins TRBV2 and TRBJ2-7, with 7 bases matching TRBD1. The CDR3 is 13 residues long. Germline values: CDR1 SNHLY, CDR2 FYNNEI. After removal of 6 bases from V and 4 bases from J, the junction contained 6 bases not matched to a gene.

The chain combines TRBV5-8 with TRBJ2-6, with a tentative D call TRBD1 (6 bases). CDR3 length: 16 amino acids. Deletions cut 3 bases from V and 0 bases from J, with 10 bases between. Germline-derived CDR1 and CDR2 are SGHTS and YDEGEE. CDR3 sequence reads: CASSSTGSSGANVLTF. CDR3 in DNA: TGTGCCAGCAGCTCCACAGGGAGCTCTGGGGCCAACGTCCTGACTTTC. Filled out from reference TRBV5-8 and TRBJ2-6, the complete variable domain reads EAGVTQSPTHLIKTRGQQATLRCSPISGHTSVYWYQQALGLGLQFLLWYDEGEERNRGNFPPRFSGRQFPNYSSELNVNALELEDSALYLCASSSTGSSGANVLTFGAGSRLTVL.

The V gene is TRBV27, the J gene TRBJ1-1; no reliable D call. Germline values: CDR1 MNHEY, CDR2 SMNVEV (reference sequence). This CDR3 region has 13 residues. Trimming pared 6 bases from V and 0 bases from J, leaving 8 bases between. The CDR3 spells CASSGRVNTEAFF. DNA of the CDR3: TGTGCCAGCAGCGGGCGGGTGAACACTGAAGCTTTCTTT.

In this sample, this clone turned up once. The rearrangement uses TRBV24-1 and TRBJ1-5; 10 nucleotides align to TRBD1. This CDR3 spans 17 amino acids. V lost 6 bases, J lost 7 bases, and 14 bases stayed unmatched. Germline V gives CDR1 KGHDR, CDR2 SFDVKD. The CDR3 loop reads CATSNAQGQGSGQPQHF. CDR3 DNA sequence: TGTGCCACCAGTAATGCACAGGGACAGGGGTCAGGACAGCCCCAGCATTTT.

The chain joins TRBV2 to TRBJ2-7; 11 bases agree with TRBD1. The germline V gene encodes CDR1 SNHLY and CDR2 FYNNEI. The CDR3 covers 15 residues. The V segment lost 6 bases and the J segment 2 bases; nucleotides outside the gene matches: 6. The CDR3 region is CASSTGQGVTYEQYF. DNA for the CDR3: TGTGCCAGCAGCACGGGACAGGGGGTGACCTACGAGCAGTACTTC.

The rearrangement joins TRBV6-5 to TRBJ1-5, with unresolved D. This CDR3 comprises 16 residues. V was shortened by 4 bases and J by 0 bases, with 13 bases between the two germline ends. The germline CDR1 and CDR2 sequences are MNHEY and SVGAGI. The DNA of the CDR3 is TGTGCCAGCAGTTTCCAGAGGGTCTCTAGCAATCAGCCCCAGCATTTT. Amino acid sequence: CASSFQRVSSNQPQHF.

This clone was recorded a few times. The same CDR3 also results from other DNA sequences found in this sample. V gene TRBV28 combines with J gene TRBJ2-7; D is uncertain. There are 10 residues in the CDR3. V lost 3 bases and J lost 7, with 4 bases in between. Germline CDR1 is MDHEN and CDR2 is SYDVKM. CDR3 in DNA: TGTGCCAGCAGTTTCAGAGAGCAGTACTTC. The encoded protein is CASSFREQYF.

This clone was observed a handful of times. This sequence joins TRBV28 and TRBJ1-2; no definite D call. The CDR3 runs to 16 residues. Germline lookup yields CDR1 MDHEN and CDR2 SYDVKM. Trimming left V 2 bases short and J 2 bases short, with 15 bases between. CDR3 region: CASSLSLGEKNYGYTF. The CDR3 nucleotides read TGTGCCAGCAGTTTAAGTCTCGGGGAGAAGAACTATGGCTACACCTTC.

This rearrangement joins TRBV28 to TRBJ1-2; D perhaps matches TRBD1 (6 bases). The length of the CDR3 is 14 residues. The V end was cut by 6 bases, the J end by 8 bases, with 19 bases between. Germline V gene lookup returns CDR1 MDHEN and CDR2 SYDVKM. CDR3 residues: CASRSGAPLFGYTF. The CDR3 coding sequence is TGTGCCAGCAGGTCAGGGGCCCCCCTATTCGGCTACACCTTC.

J is TRBJ1-2 and V is TRBV6-5; maybe TRBD1 (6 bases). Trimming cost V 2 bases and J 8 bases, with 12 bases left between them. Germline CDR1 reads MNHEY; CDR2 reads SVGAGI. The CDR3 covers 13 residues. The CDR3 sequence: CASSYLGASGYTF. The DNA for the CDR3 is TGTGCCAGCAGTTACCTGGGGGCTAGCGGCTACACCTTC.

The chain joins TRBV14 to TRBJ1-2; 8 nucleotides agree with TRBD1. V was pared by 4 bases and J by 8 bases, with 6 bases of the junction left unmatched. The CDR3 is 13 residues long. Germline V lookup: CDR1 SGHDN, CDR2 FVKESK. CDR3 amino acids: CASSPWTGRGYTF. The CDR3 DNA is TGTGCCAGCAGCCCTTGGACAGGGCGCGGCTACACCTTC.

The genes are TRBV28 and TRBJ2-2; D perhaps matches TRBD2 (6 bases). V was shortened by 2 bases and J by 2 bases, with 9 bases between the two germline ends. Germline V gives CDR1 MDHEN, CDR2 SYDVKM. There are 15 residues in the CDR3. CDR3 region: CASSLGGINTGELFF. As DNA, the CDR3 is TGTGCCAGCAGTTTAGGAGGGATCAACACCGGGGAGCTGTTTTTT.

The rearrangement uses TRBV24-1 and TRBJ1-5, with D possibly being TRBD1 (6 bases). V was shortened by 9 bases and J by 0 bases, with 14 bases between the two germline ends. Per germline, CDR1 KGHDR and CDR2 SFDVKD. The CDR3 extends over 15 amino acids. CDR3 amino acids: CATGSGQYSNQPQHF. CDR3 bases: TGTGCCACCGGCAGCGGACAGTATAGCAATCAGCCCCAGCATTTT.

This rearrangement joins TRBV6-5 to TRBJ2-7, with 10 bases aligning to TRBD2. Germline CDR1 MNHEY, CDR2 SVGAGI. The CDR3 is 16 residues long. The trim removed 4 bases at V and 4 bases at J, leaving 10 bases unmatched. The CDR3 bases are TGTGCCAGCAGTTCCCTCTTCCTAGCGGGAGAGTACGAGCAGTACTTC. As protein: CASSSLFLAGEYEQYF.

The gene calls are TRBV5-1 and TRBJ2-7; D call uncertain. CDR1 and CDR2 from the germline V gene are SGHRS and YFSETQ. The CDR3 runs to 15 residues. V gave up 0 bases and J gave up 1 base, with 11 bases separating them. For the CDR3, the DNA is TGCGCCAGCAGCTTGGCCGCCGCTAGTTCCTACGAGCAGTACTTC. This sequence encodes CASSLAAASSYEQYF.

This clone was seen only a few times. The chain employs TRBV7-9 and TRBJ1-2; D not resolved. V shed 1 base and J shed 4 bases, with 13 bases lying between them. The germline CDR1 and CDR2 sequences are SEHNR and FQNEAQ (reference sequence). This CDR3 is 15 amino acids long. CDR3 in DNA: TGTGCCAGCAGCTTAGTTTCTATATCGCCCTATGGCTACACCTTC. This gives the protein CASSLVSISPYGYTF.

This sequence joins TRBV21-1 and TRBJ2-7; the D call in the table, TRBD1, was not verified against the DNA. TRBV21-1 is given as a pseudogene. The CDR3 sequence is 13 residues long. The CDR3 region has the DNA TGTGCCAGCGGAAGGGACAGGGGCTACGAGCAGTACTTC. Amino acid sequence: CASGRDRGYEQYF.

V and J are TRBV7-2 and TRBJ2-7; TRBD1 agrees at 9 bases. The CDR3 is 14 residues long. Germline V gene sequence: CDR1 SGHTA, CDR2 FQGNSA. The V gene end was trimmed by 4 bases and the J gene end by 3 bases; junction bases not matched to a gene: 4. CDR3 in DNA: TGTGCCAGCAGCTCCCCGGGACAGGGCTACGAGCAGTACTTC. Protein: CASSSPGQGYEQYF. The entire variable domain, with the rest obtained from reference TRBV7-2 and TRBJ2-7, is as follows: GAGVSQSPSNKVTEKGKDVELRCDPISGHTALYWYRQSLGQGLEFLIYFQGNSAPDKSGLPSDRFSAERTGGSVSTLTIQRTQQEDSAVYLCASSSPGQGYEQYFGPGTRLTVT.

The rearrangement joins TRBV19 to TRBJ1-4; D unclear. Germline V gives CDR1 LNHDA, CDR2 SQIVND (reference sequence). The CDR3 is 14 amino acids. The germline V and J ends were trimmed by 6 bases and 0 bases, with 8 bases remaining between them. The chain's CDR3 is CASRLQTTNEKLFF. The CDR3 nucleotides read TGTGCCAGTAGGTTACAGACAACTAATGAAAAACTGTTTTTT.